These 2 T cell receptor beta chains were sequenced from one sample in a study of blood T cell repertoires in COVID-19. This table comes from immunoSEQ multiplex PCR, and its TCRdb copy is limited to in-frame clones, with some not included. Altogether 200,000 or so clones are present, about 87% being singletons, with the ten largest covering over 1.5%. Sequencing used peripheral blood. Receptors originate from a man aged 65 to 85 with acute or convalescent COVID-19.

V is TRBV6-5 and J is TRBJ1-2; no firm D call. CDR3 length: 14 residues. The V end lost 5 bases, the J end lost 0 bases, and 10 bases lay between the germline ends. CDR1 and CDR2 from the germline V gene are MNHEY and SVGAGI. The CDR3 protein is CASSPTIANYGYTF. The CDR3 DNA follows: TGTGCCAGCAGTCCAACTATAGCTAACTATGGCTACACCTTC.

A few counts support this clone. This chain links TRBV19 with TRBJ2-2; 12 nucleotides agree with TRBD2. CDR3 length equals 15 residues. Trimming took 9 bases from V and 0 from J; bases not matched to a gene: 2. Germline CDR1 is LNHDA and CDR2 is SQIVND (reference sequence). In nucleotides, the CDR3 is TGTGCCAGCCGACTAGCGGGAGCGAACACCGGGGAGCTGTTTTTT. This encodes CASRLAGANTGELFF.